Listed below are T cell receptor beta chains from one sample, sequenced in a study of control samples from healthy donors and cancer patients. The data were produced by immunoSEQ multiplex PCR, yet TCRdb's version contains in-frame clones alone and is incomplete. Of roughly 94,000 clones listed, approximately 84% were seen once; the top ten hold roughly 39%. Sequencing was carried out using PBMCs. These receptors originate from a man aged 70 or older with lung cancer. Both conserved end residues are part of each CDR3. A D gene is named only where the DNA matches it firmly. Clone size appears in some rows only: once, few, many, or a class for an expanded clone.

CDR3aa: CASKKGGVTEKLFF
CDR3nt: TGTGCCAGCAAGAAAGGTGGGGTGACTGAAAAACTGTTTTTT
j_gene: TRBJ1-4
v_gene: TRBV6-5
d_gene: -
abundance: -

CDR3aa: CASSPTDRGGYTF
CDR3nt: TGTGCCAGCTCACCCACTGATAGGGGGGGCTACACCTTC
j_gene: TRBJ1-2
v_gene: TRBV18
d_gene: -
abundance: -

CDR3aa: CASSDGGANNYEQYF
CDR3nt: TGTGCCAGCAGTGACGGGGGGGCGAATAACTACGAGCAGTACTTC
j_gene: TRBJ2-7
v_gene: TRBV6-2/TRBV6-3
d_gene: TRBD2
abundance: -

CDR3aa: CASRRRNTGELFF
CDR3nt: TGTGCCAGCAGACGCCGGAACACCGGGGAGCTGTTTTTT
j_gene: TRBJ2-2
v_gene: TRBV3-1/TRBV3-2
d_gene: -
abundance: -

CDR3aa: CASSLDPGRTDTQYF
CDR3nt: TGTGCCAGCAGCTTGGATCCGGGGCGCACAGATACGCAGTATTTT
j_gene: TRBJ2-3
v_gene: TRBV5-4
d_gene: -
abundance: -

CDR3aa: CASSHLGDGSTEAFF
CDR3nt: TGTGCCAGCAGCCACCTTGGGGACGGAAGCACTGAAGCTTTCTTT
j_gene: TRBJ1-1
v_gene: TRBV9
d_gene: -
abundance: -

CDR3aa: CASSLGAGAPDTDTQYF
CDR3nt: TGTGCCAGCAGCTTAGGGGCGGGGGCCCCTGACACAGATACGCAGTATTTT
j_gene: TRBJ2-3
v_gene: TRBV11-3
d_gene: -
abundance: -

CDR3aa: CATSWKVAGELFF
CDR3nt: TGTGCCACCAGTTGGAAGGTGGCCGGGGAGCTGTTTTTT
j_gene: TRBJ2-2
v_gene: TRBV15
d_gene: -
abundance: -

CDR3aa: CASGQRGGTGELFF
CDR3nt: TGTGCCAGCGGCCAGAGGGGCGGGACCGGGGAGCTGTTTTTT
j_gene: TRBJ2-2
v_gene: TRBV9
d_gene: -
abundance: once

CDR3aa: CASSQDGSRNYGYTF
CDR3nt: TGTGCCAGCAGCCAAGATGGGTCCAGAAACTATGGCTACACCTTC
j_gene: TRBJ1-2
v_gene: TRBV3-1/TRBV3-2
d_gene: -
abundance: -